The T cell receptor (beta chain) described here comes from a study of graft-versus-host responses after intestinal transplantation. Study information: Isolated intestinal, liver-intestinal, or multivisceral transplants had been given to the recipients. Uniformly, recipients were administered anti-thymocyte globulin induction with subsequent tacrolimus and steroids for three to four years.

Turning to this clone: Its target is not known.

The germline V and J ends were trimmed by 1 base and 8 bases, with 14 bases remaining between them. The CDR3 sequence is 15 residues long. Germline V gives CDR1 LGHNA, CDR2 YNFKEQ. Profiled with immunoSEQ multiplex PCR; TCRdb holds only in-frame clones, not every one. The sample consists of about 110,000 clones, 85% to 95% of them appearing once. The study, taken as a whole, reports: Elevated graft-versus-host to host-versus-graft clonal ratios in allografts were recorded for patients with graft-donor T cell macrochimerism. Detection of GvH clones occurred in recipient marrow, and some had their first appearance in ileum or blood.

The input for sequencing was unstimulated CD4+ T cells sorted from spleen or lymph node cells, taken before transplant. The gene calls are TRBV4-2 and TRBJ1-4; TRBD1 might be the D (5 bases). The TCR sequence derives from a human donor who was the organ donor for an intestinal transplant. The CDR3 nucleotides are TGTGCCAGCAGCCAAGCATCGCAGGGAAGAGAAAAACTGTTTTTT. Its protein product is CASSQASQGREKLFF.